The clone carrying this T cell receptor beta chain was recorded a few times. At the DNA level, this CDR3 is encoded by other sequences in the same sample as well. Trimming took 4 bases from V and 2 from J; bases not matched to a gene: 2. Germline V gives CDR1 SEHNR, CDR2 FQNEAQ (reference sequence). This CDR3 contains 13 residues. The data derive from a study of blood T cell repertoires in COVID-19. Repertoires were generated with immunoSEQ multiplex PCR, while TCRdb's copy carries only in-frame clones and drops some. The table has about 180,000 clones, over 75% seen once; the top ten hold 1% to 1.5%.

The V gene is TRBV7-9, the J gene TRBJ2-7, with TRBD1 identical over 7 bases. Sequencing was done on a sample of PBMCs or T cells enriched from blood (not recorded which). The clonotype comes from a human donor with acute COVID-19. The donor label of this sample is uncertain. CDR3 DNA: TGTGCCAGCAGCTCGGGACAGACCTACGAGCAGTACTTC. Translated: CASSSGQTYEQYF.